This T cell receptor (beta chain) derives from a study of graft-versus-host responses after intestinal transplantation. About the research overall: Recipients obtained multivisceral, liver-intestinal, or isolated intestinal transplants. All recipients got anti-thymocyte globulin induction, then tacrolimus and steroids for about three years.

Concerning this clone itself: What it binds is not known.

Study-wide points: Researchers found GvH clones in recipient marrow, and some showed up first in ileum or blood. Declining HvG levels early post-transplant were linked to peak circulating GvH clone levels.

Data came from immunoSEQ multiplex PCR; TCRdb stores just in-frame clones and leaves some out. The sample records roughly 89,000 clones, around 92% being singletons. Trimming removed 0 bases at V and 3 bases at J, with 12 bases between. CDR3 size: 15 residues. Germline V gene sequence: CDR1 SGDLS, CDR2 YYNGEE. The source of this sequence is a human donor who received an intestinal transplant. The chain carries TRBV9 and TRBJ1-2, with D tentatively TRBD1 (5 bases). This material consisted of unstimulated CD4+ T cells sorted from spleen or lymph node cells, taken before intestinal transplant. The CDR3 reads CASSVGPGVDYGYTF. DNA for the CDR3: TGTGCCAGCAGCGTAGGACCGGGGGTGGACTATGGCTACACCTTC. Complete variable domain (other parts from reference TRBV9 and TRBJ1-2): DSGVTQTPKHLITATGQRVTLRCSPRSGDLSVYWYQQSLDQGLQFLIQYYNGEERAKGNILERFSAQQFPDLHSELNLSSLELGDSALYFCASSVGPGVDYGYTFGSGTRLTVV.